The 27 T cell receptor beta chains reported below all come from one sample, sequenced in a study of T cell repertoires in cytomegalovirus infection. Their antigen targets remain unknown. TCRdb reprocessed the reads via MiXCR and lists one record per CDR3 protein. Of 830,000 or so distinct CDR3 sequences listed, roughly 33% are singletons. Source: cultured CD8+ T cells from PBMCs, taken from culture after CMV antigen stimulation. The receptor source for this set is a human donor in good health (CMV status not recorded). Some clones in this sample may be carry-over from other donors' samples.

The chain's CDR3 is CASRGQGYDSNYGYTF. The DNA of the CDR3 is TGTGCCAGCAGGGGGCAGGGGTACGATTCTAACTATGGCTACACCTTC. This chain links TRBV7-9 with TRBJ1-2; D is perhaps TRBD1 (6 bases). Trimming took off 6 bases at V and 0 bases at J, with 17 bases between the two ends. The CDR3 runs to 16 residues. Germline V lookup: CDR1 SEHNR, CDR2 FQNEAQ (reference sequence).

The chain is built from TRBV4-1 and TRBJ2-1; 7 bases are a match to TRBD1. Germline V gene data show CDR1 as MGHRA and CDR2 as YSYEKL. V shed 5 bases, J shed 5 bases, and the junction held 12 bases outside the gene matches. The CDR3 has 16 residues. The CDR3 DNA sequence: TGCGCCAGCAGCTCTTTGACAGGGAGCGTCCACAATGAGCAGTTCTTC. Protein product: CASSSLTGSVHNEQFF.

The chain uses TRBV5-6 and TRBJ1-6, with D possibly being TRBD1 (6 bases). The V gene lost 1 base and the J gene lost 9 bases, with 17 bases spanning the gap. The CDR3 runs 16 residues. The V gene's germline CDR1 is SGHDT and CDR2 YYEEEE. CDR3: CASSLIGGYGSSPLHF. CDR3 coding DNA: TGTGCCAGCAGCTTGATCGGGGGCTACGGAAGTTCACCCCTCCACTTT.

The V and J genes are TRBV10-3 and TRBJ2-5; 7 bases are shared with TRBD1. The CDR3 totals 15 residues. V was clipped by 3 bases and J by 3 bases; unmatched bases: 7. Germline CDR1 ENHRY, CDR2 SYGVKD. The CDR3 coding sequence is TGTGCCATCAGTGACCCGGGACAGAATGAAGAGACCCAGTACTTC. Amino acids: CAISDPGQNEETQYF.

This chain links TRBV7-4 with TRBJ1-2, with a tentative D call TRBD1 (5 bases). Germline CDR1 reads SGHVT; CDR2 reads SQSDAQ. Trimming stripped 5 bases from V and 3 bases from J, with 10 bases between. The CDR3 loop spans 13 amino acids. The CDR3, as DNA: TGTGCCAGCAGCGCTACAGGCTACTATGGCTACACCTTC. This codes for CASSATGYYGYTF. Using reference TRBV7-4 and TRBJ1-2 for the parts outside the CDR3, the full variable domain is GAGVSQSPRYKVAKRGRDVALRCDSISGHVTLYWYRQTLGQGSEVLTYSQSDAQRDKSGRPSGRFSAERPERSVSTLKIQRTEQGDSAVYLCASSATGYYGYTFGSGTRLTVV.

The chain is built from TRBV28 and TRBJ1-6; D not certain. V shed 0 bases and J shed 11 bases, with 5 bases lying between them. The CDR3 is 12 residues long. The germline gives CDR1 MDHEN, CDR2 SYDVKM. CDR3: CASSLWGTPLHF. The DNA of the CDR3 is TGTGCCAGCAGTTTATGGGGGACACCCCTCCACTTT.

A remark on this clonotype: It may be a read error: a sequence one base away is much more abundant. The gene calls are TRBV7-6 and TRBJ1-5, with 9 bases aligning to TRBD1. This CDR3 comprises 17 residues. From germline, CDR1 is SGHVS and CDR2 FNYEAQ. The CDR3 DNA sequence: TGTGCCGGCAGCCAACATCCTCGGGACAGGGATTACCAGCCCCAGCATTTT. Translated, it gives CAGSQHPRDRDYQPQHF. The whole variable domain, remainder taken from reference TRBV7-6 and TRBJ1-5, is GAGVSQSPRYKVTKRGQDVALRCDPISGHVSLYWYRQALGQGPEFLTYFNYEAQQDKSGLPNDRFSAERPEGSISTLTIQRTEQRDSAMYRCAGSQHPRDRDYQPQHFGDGTRLSIL.

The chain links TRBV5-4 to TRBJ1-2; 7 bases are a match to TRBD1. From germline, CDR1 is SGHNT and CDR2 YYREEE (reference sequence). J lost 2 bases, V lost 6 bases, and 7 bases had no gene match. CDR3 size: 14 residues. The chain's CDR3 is CASKPTGTNYGYTF. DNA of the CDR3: TGTGCCAGCAAGCCGACAGGGACCAACTATGGCTACACCTTC.

For the CDR3, the DNA is TGTGCCAGCAGCTTAGCTCCCCCGGGGGTAGACGAGCAGTACTTC. Translation gives CASSLAPPGVDEQYF. The chain couples TRBV7-4 to TRBJ2-7; tentatively, D is TRBD2 (6 bases). Trimming left V 0 bases short and J 5 bases short, with 14 bases between. Germline V gives CDR1 SGHVT, CDR2 SQSDAQ. This CDR3 has 15 amino acids.

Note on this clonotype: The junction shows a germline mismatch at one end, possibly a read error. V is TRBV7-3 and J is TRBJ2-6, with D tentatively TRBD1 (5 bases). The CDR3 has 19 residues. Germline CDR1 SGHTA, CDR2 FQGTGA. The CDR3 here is CTSSSPGPSTGTGANVLTF. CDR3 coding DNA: TGTACCAGCAGCTCACCCGGACCCTCCACAGGAACTGGGGCCAACGTCCTGACTTTC.

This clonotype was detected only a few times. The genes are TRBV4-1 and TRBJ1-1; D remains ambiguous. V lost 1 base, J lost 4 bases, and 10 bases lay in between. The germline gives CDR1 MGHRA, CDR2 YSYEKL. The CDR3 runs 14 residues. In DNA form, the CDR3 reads TGCGCCAGCAGCCAAGCTGGACTTTTCACTGAAGCTTTCTTT. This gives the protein CASSQAGLFTEAFF.

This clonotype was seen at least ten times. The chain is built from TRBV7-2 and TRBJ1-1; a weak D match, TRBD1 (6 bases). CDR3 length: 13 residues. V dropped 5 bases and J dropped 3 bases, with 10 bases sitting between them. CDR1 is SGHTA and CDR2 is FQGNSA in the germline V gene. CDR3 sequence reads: CASSTGWHTEAFF. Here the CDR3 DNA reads TGTGCCAGCAGCACAGGGTGGCACACTGAAGCTTTCTTT.

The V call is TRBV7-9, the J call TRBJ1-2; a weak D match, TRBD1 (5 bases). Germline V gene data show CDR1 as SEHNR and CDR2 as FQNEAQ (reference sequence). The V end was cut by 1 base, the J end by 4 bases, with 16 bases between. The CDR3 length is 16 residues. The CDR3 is CASSLGLRDSSYGYTF. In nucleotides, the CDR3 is TGTGCCAGCAGCTTAGGCCTCCGGGACTCCAGCTATGGCTACACCTTC.

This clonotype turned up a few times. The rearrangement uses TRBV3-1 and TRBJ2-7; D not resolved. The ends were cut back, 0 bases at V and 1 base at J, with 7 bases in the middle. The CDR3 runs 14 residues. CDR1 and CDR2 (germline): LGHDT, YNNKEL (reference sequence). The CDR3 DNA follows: TGTGCCAGCAGCCAAGATCCTGGGTCCTACGAGCAGTACTTC. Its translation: CASSQDPGSYEQYF.

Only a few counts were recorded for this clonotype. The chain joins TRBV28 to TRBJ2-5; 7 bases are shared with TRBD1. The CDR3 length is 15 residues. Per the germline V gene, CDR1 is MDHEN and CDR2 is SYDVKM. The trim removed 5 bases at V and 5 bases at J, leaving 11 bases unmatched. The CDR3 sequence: CASSLGRDSRETQYF. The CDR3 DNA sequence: TGTGCCAGCAGTCTCGGCCGGGACAGTCGGGAGACCCAGTACTTC. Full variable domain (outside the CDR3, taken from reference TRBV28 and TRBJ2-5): DVKVTQSSRYLVKRTGEKVFLECVQDMDHENMFWYRQDPGLGLRLIYFSYDVKMKEKGDIPEGYSVSREKKERFSLILESASTNQTSMYLCASSLGRDSRETQYFGPGTRLLVL.

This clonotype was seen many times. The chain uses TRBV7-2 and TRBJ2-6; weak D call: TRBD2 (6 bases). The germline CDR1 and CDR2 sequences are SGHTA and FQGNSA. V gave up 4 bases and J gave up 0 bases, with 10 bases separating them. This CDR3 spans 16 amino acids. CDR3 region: CASSYGGISGANVLTF. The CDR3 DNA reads TGTGCCAGCAGCTACGGCGGGATCTCTGGGGCCAACGTCCTGACTTTC.

The CDR3 region has the DNA TGTGCCAGCACCAAAGTTACGACAAAGGGAGTTGTGAACACTGAAGCTTTCTTT. It yields the protein CASTKVTTKGVVNTEAFF. The chain joins TRBV27 to TRBJ1-1; D unclear. The germline V gene encodes CDR1 MNHEY and CDR2 SMNVEV (reference sequence). Trimming pared 7 bases from V and 0 bases from J, leaving 24 bases between. This CDR3 is built from 18 residues.

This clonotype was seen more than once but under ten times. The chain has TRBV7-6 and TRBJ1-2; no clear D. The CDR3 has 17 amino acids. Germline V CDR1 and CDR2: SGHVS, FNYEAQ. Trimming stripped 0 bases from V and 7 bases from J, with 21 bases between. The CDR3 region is CASSLASPPSGSSGYTF. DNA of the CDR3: TGTGCCAGCAGCTTAGCCTCACCCCCCTCAGGCAGCAGTGGCTACACCTTC.

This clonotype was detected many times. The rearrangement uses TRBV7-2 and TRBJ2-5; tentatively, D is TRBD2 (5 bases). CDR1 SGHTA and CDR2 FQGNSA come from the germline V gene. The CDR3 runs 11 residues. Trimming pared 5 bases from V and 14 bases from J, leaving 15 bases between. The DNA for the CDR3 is TGTGCCAGCAGCCTCTCCGGGATCCATTACTTC. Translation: CASSLSGIHYF.

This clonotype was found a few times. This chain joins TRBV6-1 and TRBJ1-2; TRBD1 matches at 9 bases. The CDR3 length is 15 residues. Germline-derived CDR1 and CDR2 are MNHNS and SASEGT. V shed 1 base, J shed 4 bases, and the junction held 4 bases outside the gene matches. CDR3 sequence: CASSEGTGASYGYTF. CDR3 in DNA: TGTGCCAGCAGTGAAGGGACAGGGGCCAGCTATGGCTACACCTTC.

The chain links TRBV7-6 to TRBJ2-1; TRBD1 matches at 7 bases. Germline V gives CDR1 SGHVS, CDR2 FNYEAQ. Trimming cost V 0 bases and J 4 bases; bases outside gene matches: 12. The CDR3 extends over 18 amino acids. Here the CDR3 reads CASSLARQGMDPYNEQFF. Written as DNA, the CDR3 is TGTGCCAGCAGCTTAGCGAGACAGGGAATGGACCCTTACAATGAGCAGTTCTTC.

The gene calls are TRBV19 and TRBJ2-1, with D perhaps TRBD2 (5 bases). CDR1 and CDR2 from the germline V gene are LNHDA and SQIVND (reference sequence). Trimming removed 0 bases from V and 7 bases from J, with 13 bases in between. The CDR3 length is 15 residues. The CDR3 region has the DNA TGTGCCAGTAGTATAGAGGGGAGTTTAAATAATGAGCAGTTCTTC. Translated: CASSIEGSLNNEQFF.

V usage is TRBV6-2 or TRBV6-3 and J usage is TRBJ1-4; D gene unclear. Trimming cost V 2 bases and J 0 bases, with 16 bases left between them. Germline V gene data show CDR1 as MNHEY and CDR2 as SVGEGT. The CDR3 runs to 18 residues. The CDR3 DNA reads TGTGCCAGCAGTTACGGGTTCTCGGTTCCAGCAACTAATGAAAAACTGTTTTTT. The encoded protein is CASSYGFSVPATNEKLFF.

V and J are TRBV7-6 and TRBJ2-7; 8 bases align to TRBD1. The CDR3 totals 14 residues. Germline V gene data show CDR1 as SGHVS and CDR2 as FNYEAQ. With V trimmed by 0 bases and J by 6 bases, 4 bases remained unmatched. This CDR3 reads CASSLAGQGGEQYF. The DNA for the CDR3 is TGTGCCAGCAGCTTAGCAGGACAGGGAGGCGAGCAGTACTTC. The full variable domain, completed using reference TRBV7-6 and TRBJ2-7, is GAGVSQSPRYKVTKRGQDVALRCDPISGHVSLYWYRQALGQGPEFLTYFNYEAQQDKSGLPNDRFSAERPEGSISTLTIQRTEQRDSAMYRCASSLAGQGGEQYFGPGTRLTVT.

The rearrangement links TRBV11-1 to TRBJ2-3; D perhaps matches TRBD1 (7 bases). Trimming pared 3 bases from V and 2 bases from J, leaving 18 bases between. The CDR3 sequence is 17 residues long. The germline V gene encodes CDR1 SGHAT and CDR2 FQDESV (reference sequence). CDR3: CASSLRDSPGFTDTQYF. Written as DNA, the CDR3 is TGTGCCAGCAGCTTGCGGGACAGCCCCGGGTTCACAGATACGCAGTATTTT.

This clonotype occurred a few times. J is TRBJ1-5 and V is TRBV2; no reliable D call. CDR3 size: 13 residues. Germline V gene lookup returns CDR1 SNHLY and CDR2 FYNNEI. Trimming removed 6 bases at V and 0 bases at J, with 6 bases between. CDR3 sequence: CASSDGSNQPQHF. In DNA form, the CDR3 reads TGTGCCAGCAGCGACGGTAGCAATCAGCCCCAGCATTTT.

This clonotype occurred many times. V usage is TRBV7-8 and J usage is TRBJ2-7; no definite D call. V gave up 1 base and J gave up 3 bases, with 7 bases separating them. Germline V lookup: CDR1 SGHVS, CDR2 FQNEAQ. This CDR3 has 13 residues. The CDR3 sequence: CASSLGLLYEQYV. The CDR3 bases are TGTGCCAGCAGCTTAGGACTCCTCTACGAGCAGTACGTC.